A single sample gave rise to the 23 T cell receptor beta chains below, sequenced in a study of PD-1 blockade in classical Hodgkin lymphoma. Time point indicated: cycle 4 day 1 (C4D1), after 5 to 7 weeks of nivolumab. Each and every patient relapsed after autologous stem cell transplantation, and patients got differing brentuximab vedotin exposure. TCRdb's copy holds only in-frame clones and misses some; the assay was immunoSEQ multiplex PCR. Seen here are roughly 42,000 clones, roughly two thirds observed once, and the top ten hold approximately 2.5%. This sample comprised peripheral blood mononuclear cells (PBMCs), obtained before the fourth cycle of nivolumab. The receptors derive from a human donor with classical Hodgkin lymphoma.

This clone appeared a few times. The J gene is TRBJ2-5, the V gene TRBV11-1; 7 nucleotides align to TRBD1. The trim removed 5 bases at V and 0 bases at J, leaving 3 bases unmatched. The CDR3 extends over 14 amino acids. The V gene's germline CDR1 is SGHAT and CDR2 FQDESV (reference sequence). The CDR3 protein is CASSQGTDQETQYF. CDR3 DNA: TGTGCCAGCAGCCAAGGGACAGACCAAGAGACCCAGTACTTC.

This clone appeared a few times. A read error may produce the germline difference seen at one junction end. This sequence joins TRBV7-7 and TRBJ2-5, with no clear D. CDR1 is SSHAT, CDR2 FNYEAQ, per germline (reference sequence). The CDR3 loop spans 15 amino acids. DNA of the CDR3: TGTGCTAGCAGCTTAGAAGGGCTATCCCAAGAGACCCAGTACTTC. Encoded protein: CASSLEGLSQETQYF.

This sequence joins TRBV19 and TRBJ2-7; the match to TRBD2 covers 10 bases. J was trimmed by 5 bases and V by 3 bases; bases with no gene match: 4. There are 14 residues in the CDR3. Germline loops: CDR1 LNHDA, CDR2 SQIVND (reference sequence). CDR3 sequence reads: CASSISGGAHEQYF. The CDR3 DNA reads as TGTGCCAGTAGTATCAGCGGGGGGGCGCACGAGCAGTACTTC. Full variable domain (rest looked up from reference TRBV19 and TRBJ2-7): DGGITQSPKYLFRKEGQNVTLSCEQNLNHDAMYWYRQDPGQGLRLIYYSQIVNDFQKGDIAEGYSVSREKKESFPLTVTSAQKNPTAFYLCASSISGGAHEQYFGPGTRLTVT.

The rearrangement links TRBV27 to TRBJ1-1; TRBD1 is a possible D gene (6 bases). The CDR3 totals 13 residues. CDR1 is MNHEY, CDR2 SMNVEV, per germline (reference sequence). V lost 3 bases to trimming and J lost 7 bases, with 12 bases between them. CDR3 in amino acids: CASSLGAGLEAFF. CDR3 in DNA: TGTGCCAGCAGTTTGGGGGCAGGCCTTGAAGCTTTCTTT.

The chain couples TRBV9 to TRBJ1-1, with D unclear. The germline V gene encodes CDR1 SGDLS and CDR2 YYNGEE. There are 13 residues in the CDR3. The V end was cut by 0 bases, the J end by 6 bases, with 9 bases between. CDR3 sequence: CASSVGVEAEAFF. CDR3 bases: TGTGCCAGCAGCGTAGGGGTTGAAGCTGAAGCTTTCTTT.

This clone was recorded once. V is TRBV6-6 and J is TRBJ2-5, with 8 bases aligning to TRBD2. The CDR3 covers 16 residues. Germline CDR1 and CDR2: MNHNY and SVGAGI (reference sequence). V was clipped by 7 bases and J by 1 base; unmatched bases: 11. The CDR3 bases are TGTGCCAGCATTCCCGAGTCCGGGGGGGGCCAAGAGACCCAGTACTTC. Protein product: CASIPESGGGQETQYF.

The genes are TRBV6-1 and TRBJ1-1, with D possibly TRBD1 on 5 matching bases. Germline-derived CDR1 and CDR2 are MNHNS and SASEGT. Trimming stripped 6 bases from V and 0 bases from J, with 5 bases between. The CDR3 extends over 12 amino acids. The CDR3 reads CASRGVNTEAFF. CDR3 DNA: TGTGCCAGCAGGGGGGTGAACACTGAAGCTTTCTTT.

This chain joins TRBV11-2 and TRBJ2-7; D gene uncertain. This CDR3 spans 15 amino acids. V lost 6 bases, J lost 3 bases, and 18 bases lay in between. The germline V gene has CDR1 SGHAT and CDR2 FQNNGV. CDR3 DNA sequence: TGTGCCAGCAGACATTACACGGCTCGAGGCTACGAGCAGTACTTC. As protein: CASRHYTARGYEQYF.

This clone was seen just once. The chain links TRBV6-5 to TRBJ1-6; TRBD1 is a possible D gene (5 bases). The CDR3 is 16 amino acids. Germline-derived CDR1 and CDR2 are MNHEY and SVGAGI. Trimming took off 2 bases at V and 7 bases at J, with 15 bases between the two ends. This CDR3 reads CASSYGVGTKNSPLHF. CDR3 nucleotides: TGTGCCAGCAGTTACGGAGTTGGGACCAAAAATTCACCCCTCCACTTT.

This clone was seen only a few times. V and J are TRBV4-1 and TRBJ2-7; D is possibly TRBD1 (6 bases). V was trimmed by 5 bases and J by 0 bases, leaving 14 bases between them. The CDR3 runs 15 residues. Per the germline V gene, CDR1 is MGHRA and CDR2 is YSYEKL. The CDR3 DNA reads as TGCGCCAGCAGCACTACAGGGAATCCCTCCTACGAGCAGTACTTC. Translated: CASSTTGNPSYEQYF.

For the CDR3, the DNA is TGTGCCAGCAGCTTAGTTGGAGGGGGGCAGGGTGAGCAGTTCTTC. This encodes CASSLVGGGQGEQFF. This chain joins TRBV7-6 and TRBJ2-1; either TRBD1 or TRBD2 may fit D (6 bases each). CDR3 length equals 15 residues. V was clipped by 1 base and J by 9 bases, with 16 bases between them. Per the germline V gene, CDR1 is SGHVS and CDR2 is FNYEAQ. Variable domain in full (rest from reference TRBV7-6 and TRBJ2-1): GAGVSQSPRYKVTKRGQDVALRCDPISGHVSLYWYRQALGQGPEFLTYFNYEAQQDKSGLPNDRFSAERPEGSISTLTIQRTEQRDSAMYRCASSLVGGGQGEQFFGPGTRLTVL.

The chain recombines TRBV4-3 with TRBJ2-5, with 8 bases matching TRBD2. Matching the DNA end better, TRBJ2-7 makes the J call doubtful. CDR1 and CDR2 (germline): LGHNA, YSLEER. The CDR3 covers 15 residues. CDR3 bases: TGCGCCAGCAGCAAAGGACTAGCCCGTACCTACGAGCAGTACTTC. This sequence encodes CASSKGLARTYEQYF.

The J gene is TRBJ2-1, the V gene TRBV7-2; 12 nucleotides align to TRBD2. Per the germline V gene, CDR1 is SGHTA and CDR2 is FQGNSA. Losses at the gene ends were 5 bases for V and 3 bases for J; bases not matched to a gene: 5. This CDR3 has 16 residues. The CDR3 here is CASSPRLAGDYNEQFF. CDR3 nucleotides: TGTGCCAGCAGCCCTCGACTAGCGGGGGACTACAATGAGCAGTTCTTC.

The V call is TRBV10-3, the J call TRBJ1-6; TRBD1 is a possible D gene (5 bases). Germline values: CDR1 ENHRY, CDR2 SYGVKD. The CDR3 is 13 residues long. V was clipped by 9 bases and J by 6 bases, with 12 bases between them. CDR3 sequence: CAIGDEANSPLHF. CDR3 sequence (DNA): TGTGCCATTGGGGACGAAGCTAATTCACCCCTCCACTTT.

The genes are TRBV6-1 and TRBJ2-4, with 9 bases fitting TRBD1. The CDR3 is 16 amino acids. Trimming took 0 bases from V and 4 from J; bases not matched to a gene: 4. The germline V gene has CDR1 MNHNS and CDR2 SASEGT. The chain's CDR3 is CASSEAKGTGKNIQYF. The CDR3 nucleotides are TGTGCCAGCAGTGAAGCGAAGGGGACAGGGAAAAACATTCAGTACTTC.

This chain uses TRBV11-2 with TRBJ2-7, with D tentatively TRBD1 (5 bases). CDR1 is SGHAT and CDR2 is FQNNGV in the germline V gene. With 5 bases removed from V and 2 bases from J, the gap between germline ends came to 13 bases. The length of the CDR3 is 14 residues. The CDR3 DNA reads as TGTGCCAGCAGCCTGATCGACAGACCCTACGAGCAGTACTTC. Amino acids: CASSLIDRPYEQYF. The full variable domain, its missing parts supplied by reference TRBV11-2 and TRBJ2-7, is EAGVAQSPRYKIIEKRQSVAFWCNPISGHATLYWYQQILGQGPKLLIQFQNNGVVDDSQLPKDRFSAERLKGVDSTLKIQPAKLEDSAVYLCASSLIDRPYEQYFGPGTRLTVT.

The chain employs TRBV9 and TRBJ1-3, with 8 positions matching TRBD1. V was clipped by 4 bases and J by 4 bases; unmatched bases: 7. The CDR3 sequence is 15 residues long. Germline loops: CDR1 SGDLS, CDR2 YYNGEE. The CDR3 reads CASSPEDRAGNTIYF. The CDR3 nucleotides are TGTGCCAGCAGCCCCGAGGACAGGGCGGGAAACACCATATATTTT.

The rearrangement joins TRBV14 to TRBJ2-1, with 8 nucleotides matching TRBD2. Germline CDR1 and CDR2: SGHDN and FVKESK. V shed 5 bases, J shed 5 bases, and the junction held 11 bases outside the gene matches. The CDR3 has 16 residues. CDR3 bases: TGTGCCAGCAGCGTTTTAAGTAGCGGGGTAAACAATGAGCAGTTCTTC. Amino acid sequence: CASSVLSSGVNNEQFF. Drawing the rest from reference TRBV14 and TRBJ2-1, the complete variable domain is EAGVTQFPSHSVIEKGQTVTLRCDPISGHDNLYWYRRVMGKEIKFLLHFVKESKQDESGMPNNRFLAERTGGTYSTLKVQPAELEDSGVYFCASSVLSSGVNNEQFFGPGTRLTVL.

V gene TRBV28 combines with J gene TRBJ1-5; tentative D call: TRBD1 (6 bases). The V gene lost 3 bases and the J gene lost 2 bases, with 14 bases spanning the gap. The CDR3 runs 16 residues. Per germline, CDR1 MDHEN and CDR2 SYDVKM. The CDR3 DNA sequence: TGTGCCAGCAGTTTCAGGGGAGGTGTGGGCAATCAGCCCCAGCATTTT. It specifies CASSFRGGVGNQPQHF. Full variable domain (remainder filled in from reference TRBV28 and TRBJ1-5): DVKVTQSSRYLVKRTGEKVFLECVQDMDHENMFWYRQDPGLGLRLIYFSYDVKMKEKGDIPEGYSVSREKKERFSLILESASTNQTSMYLCASSFRGGVGNQPQHFGDGTRLSIL.

The rearrangement links TRBV6-6 to TRBJ2-5; D is unclear. Germline V gene data show CDR1 as MNHNY and CDR2 as SVGAGI (reference sequence). V was pared by 8 bases and J by 5 bases, with 12 bases between. This CDR3 comprises 12 residues. Written as DNA, the CDR3 is TGTGCCAGCGTTGCCCCCGGGGAGACCCAGTACTTC. Its translation is CASVAPGETQYF.

This clone was seen ten or more times. The chain has TRBV4-3 and TRBJ2-3; tentatively, D is TRBD1 or TRBD2 (5 bases each). CDR1 LGHNA and CDR2 YSLEER come from the germline V gene. The CDR3 contains 13 residues. V gave up 0 bases and J gave up 12 bases, with 13 bases separating them. CDR3: CASSQDERGSQYF. Written as DNA, the CDR3 is TGCGCCAGCAGCCAAGATGAGAGGGGTTCACAGTATTTT.

The gene calls are TRBV7-8 and TRBJ2-1, with 8 positions matching TRBD2. CDR3 length: 16 amino acids. From germline, CDR1 is SGHVS and CDR2 FQNEAQ. Trimming cost V 0 bases and J 3 bases; bases outside gene matches: 4. The chain's CDR3 is CASSLAWREVYNEQFF. CDR3 nucleotides: TGTGCCAGCAGCTTAGCGTGGCGGGAGGTCTACAATGAGCAGTTCTTC.

The chain joins TRBV14 to TRBJ2-7; D unclear. Germline assignment: CDR1 SGHDN and CDR2 FVKESK. Trimming left V 1 base short and J 1 base short, with 11 bases between. This CDR3 has 15 amino acids. The CDR3 region has the DNA TGTGCCAGCAGCCAAGTGGCCGCCGGGTCCTACGAGCAGTACTTC. It translates to CASSQVAAGSYEQYF.